The present T cell receptor beta chain was sequenced within a study of preoperative IRX-2 immunotherapy in early breast cancer. Sequencing was performed with immunoSEQ multiplex PCR; in TCRdb, only in-frame clones are kept and a portion is missing. This sample has over 700 clones, with 65% to 85% found just once. J gave up 3 bases and V 4 bases, and 7 bases lay outside the gene matches. The CDR3 loop spans 15 amino acids. Germline V gene lookup returns CDR1 LNHDA and CDR2 SQIVND (reference sequence). Treatment indicated: preoperative locoregional IRX-2 cytokine immunotherapy. This phase Ib study tested locoregional IRX-2 cytokine immunotherapy given before surgery.

The TCR originated in a human donor with breast cancer. The starting material was tumor tissue, obtained after IRX-2 immunotherapy. The chain uses TRBV19 and TRBJ1-2, with TRBD1 identical over 8 bases. CDR3 loop: CASSNPPTGDYGYTF. CDR3 sequence (DNA): TGTGCCAGTAGTAACCCCCCGACAGGGGACTATGGCTACACCTTC.